This TCR beta chain was identified during a study of cytomegalovirus exposure and HLA in healthy donors (dated by TCRdb to the late 2010s). As for the study more broadly: An earlier analysis of several hundred of the donors reported more than 250 Gb of sequence data and 120 million or so unique TCR beta sequences from around 200 million T cells. Among the approximately 420 genotyped donors, around 81% belonged to the genetic ancestry cluster associated with self-reported Caucasian donors. About 300 gigabases of sequencing data and around 87 million unique TCR sequences were included in an early release covering several hundred HLA-typed donors. To predict cytomegalovirus infection status, the study brought together high-throughput TCR immunosequencing, statistical association of individual TCRs with disease status, and machine learning. HLA typing covered class I and class II loci at four-digit resolution. An earlier analysis of approximately 640 of the donors applied high-throughput TCR beta sequencing to assess whether each TCR beta V gene segment acted as functional or pseudogenic. The study aimed to test whether cataloging public T cell receptors could reveal signatures of past pathogen exposure. Four or five DR-DQ haplotypes were treated as single units for association and clustering because of strong linkage in the cohort. Across approximately 420 genotyped donors of the cohort, an average of roughly 200,000 unique TCR beta nucleotide sequences per donor were sequenced, and roughly 17% of those sequences were non-productive. To study patterns of TCR occurrence, a later analysis re-analyzed previously published TCR beta repertoires from 666 donors and added high-resolution HLA genotyping. The study profiled the T cell repertoires of 500 to 800 subjects by immunosequencing and related them to cytomegalovirus serostatus. The number of typed donors differed by locus: about 629-630 for A, B, C, DRB1 and DQB1; 522 for DQA1; 606 for DPA1; and 450 to 480 for DPB1. In the later analysis, no new phenotypic data were used to find candidate immune exposures; instead, reliance was placed on TCR beta sequences and their occurrence across donors. Alongside the repertoire data, information on donor age, sex, ethnicity and CMV serostatus was compiled. A later genetic analysis used genome-wide SNP genotypes for about 65% of the roughly 700 donors, treating that subset as a discovery cohort. Every repertoire in the discovery cohort had been generated on one and the same sequencing platform. In addition to the first cohort of about 650 subjects, a separate validation cohort of approximately 110 different subjects was used. Results and caveats for the whole study, not just this receptor: Compared with the approximately 600-donor mean, donors in an Asian-associated ancestry cluster had fewer N-insertions in productive TCRs, according to a later genetic analysis. Specific HLA alleles were associated with around 18,000 TCR beta sequences at a false discovery rate of 0.05 in a later analysis. In both the original and validation cohorts, the classifier was reported to diagnose cytomegalovirus status with high specificity and sensitivity. The study listed 164 TCR beta chains as associated with cytomegalovirus. Several of the top co-occurrence clusters appeared to be linked to parvovirus B19, influenza, CMV and Epstein-Barr virus, according to a later analysis. About 15 rarely observed V segments, including chromosome 9 orphons, were excluded from the earlier analysis of about 500 of the donors because counts were too low. Roughly uniform sequencing depth across donors was assumed in presence/absence analyses, although this assumption may not hold. Because some donors lacked HLA typing at each locus, the association tests relied only on the typed subset. A later genetic analysis associated a missense DCLRE1C variant with V-gene and J-gene trimming of TCR beta chains, and an independent cohort replicated the association. When HLA alleles, especially DR and DQ, strongly co-occurred, attributing TCR associations to individual alleles was difficult. Three of the identified cytomegalovirus-associated TCR beta chains were confirmed in vitro to be specific for cytomegalovirus antigens. Compared with equally common non-associated chains, HLA-associated TCR beta chains in a later analysis were more clonally expanded and had lower generation probabilities. A group of highly shared sequence variants was considered likely to be a technical artifact of the sequencing pipeline. It was suggested by the authors that the approach could potentially be generalized to other disease states and immunological phenotypes. In a later analysis, TCR association rates were found to vary across HLA loci, with the most associated TCRs seen for DRB1 alleles and the fewest for HLA-C alleles. According to a later analysis, most CMV-associated TCR beta chains appeared to be HLA-restricted, and the HLA associations seemed to be driven largely by CMV exposure. Most TCR sequences were observed very rarely across donors, whereas some public TCRs were present in many individuals. A further reported finding was that TCR beta sequences accurately predicted the HLA-A and HLA-B alleles for most subjects in the first cohort. In an earlier analysis of more than 450 of the donors, most TCR beta V segments were observed in productive rearrangements about 87% or about 30% of the time, broadly matching IMGT annotations. Only TCR beta chains were sequenced in this cohort, and the absence of alpha or paired-chain data limited detectable features. Correlated functional status among segregating V segments might reflect linkage disequilibrium, but an unknown experimental factor could not be ruled out. Because the 87-base-pair reads could not distinguish some IMGT-functional V segments, including TRBV6-2 and TRBV6-3, those segments were excluded. CMV serostatus was the only immune exposure information available for the cohort.

The cohort was made up of several hundred healthy bone marrow donors. At the time of sampling, all cohort members were nominally healthy, though unrecorded immune exposures were likely present. The donor tested CMV seronegative, placing the donor among the 350 to 400 seronegative members of the cohort. A peripheral blood sample was provided by each donor, and peripheral blood mononuclear cells were used for TCR beta sequencing. The Qiagen DNeasy Blood Extraction Kit was used to extract genomic DNA from the blood cell samples. The CDR3 sequence holds 14 residues, the cysteine and phenylalanine included. Only the CDR3 DNA is retained, 42 bases long and in frame from the first base. Between the V and J ends, shortened by 2 bases and 4 bases respectively, the junction contains 14 bases. CDR1 and CDR2, per the germline V gene (reference sequence), are GTSNPN and SVGIG. Library preparation employed the immunoSEQ multiplex PCR assay. The multiplex PCR relied on a mix of 60 forward primers for TCR Vbeta segments and 13 reverse primers for TCR Jbeta segments. The CDR3 region of rearranged TCR beta genes was amplified from genomic DNA by a multiplex PCR assay. The amplified TCR beta libraries were sequenced on the Illumina HiSeq System as 87-base-pair reads. Per the original workflow: In a later analysis, about 80 million unique TCR beta chains were counted across the roughly 610 repertoires, and about 10 million of these chains were shared by at least two donors. To remove PCR and sequencing errors, raw reads were error-corrected and collapsed into unique sequences using a nearest-neighbor algorithm that merged closely related sequences. V, D and J gene segments were assigned by aligning CDR3 sequences to IMGT reference sequences. For a sequence to be retained, at least a six-nucleotide match to both a V gene segment and a J gene segment was required. A rearrangement counted as productive if the CDR3 had no stop codons and remained in frame with V and J, and every other rearrangement counted as non-productive. CDR3 was defined according to IMGT convention as the region running from the second conserved V-encoded cysteine to the conserved J-encoded phenylalanine. The earlier analysis of 500 to 750 of the donors excluded any sequence lacking an unambiguous match to a single V gene segment. In an earlier analysis of 450 to 750 of the donors, a V segment was called functional when productive rearrangements were above 56.7%, and segregating when the standard deviation between donors exceeded 5%. A statistical classification framework was built to diagnose cytomegalovirus status from the catalog of TCR beta chain sequences. In a later analysis, V and J genes were assigned by comparing TCR nucleotide sequences against IMGT/GENE-DB human TR gene sequences. A later analysis assigned CDR3 sequences and most-parsimonious VDJ recombination scenarios with the TCRdist pipeline. A later analysis defined each TCR beta chain by its CDR3 amino acid sequence plus V-gene family, and excluded reads lacking a unique V-gene family. As a way to deal with suspected cross-contamination and a sequencing artifact, a later analysis dropped 450 to 700 nucleotide sequences that were highly shared and had low generation probability. In a later analysis, a clonal expansion index for each public chain was calculated from normalized within-repertoire ranks of inferred template counts. A later analysis computed generation probabilities with a VDJ recombination model fitted to out-of-frame rearrangements, and checked the results against IGoR. A later analysis scored TCR-TCR, TCR-HLA and TCR-CMV co-occurrence with hypergeometric tests, applying a repertoire-size bias correction to TCR pairs. In a later analysis, false discovery rates were estimated by permuting HLA or CMV assignments 20 times. In a later analysis, co-occurring TCRs were grouped with DBSCAN, and TCRdist sequence similarity was added when clustering was performed within HLA-allele-positive subsets. For co-occurrence clustering, repertoires with fewer than 30,000 or more than 120,000 public chains were excluded, along with four to six repertoires with anomalous nucleotide sharing. TCRdb took this table from immuneACCESS and kept in-frame rearrangements with V and J called. Such tables lack part of the clones; where checked against another copy, unresolved V genes explain under half of the gap, and the rest is unexplained. Clone size and the V and J calls come from that table; the DNA yielded D and trimming. The table for this sample shows more than 100,000 clones. The ten largest clones capture around 3.2% of the sample.

For this clone: Its antigen remains unidentified.

The sample comprised PBMCs. This sequence originates from a man aged 35 to 55 in good health and CMV-seronegative. This chain is built from TRBV30 and TRBJ1-2; tentative D gene TRBD1, with 5 bases matching. In nucleotides, the sequence is TGTGCCTGGAGTCCCGGGACTCTGTCCTATGGCTACACCTTC. Its translation reads: CAWSPGTLSYGYTF. Reference TRBV30 and TRBJ1-2 proteins supply the regions before and after the CDR3; the full variable domain is: SQTIHQWPATLVQPVGSPLSLECTVEGTSNPNLYWYRQAAGRGLQLLFYSVGIGQISSEVPQNLSASRPQDRQFILSSKKLLLSDSGFYLCAWSPGTLSYGYTFGSGTRLTVV.